This T cell receptor beta chain is from a study of CD8+ T cells in alopecia areata. Study results and limitations: Patients shared TCRs less clearly than mice did, possibly for HLA-related reasons.

With respect to this clone: Its antigen is not identified.

Germline V gene data show CDR1 as KGHSH and CDR2 as LQKENI. The CDR3 has 13 amino acids. The V and J ends lost 3 bases and 3 bases respectively, with 9 bases between them. RNA, once extracted, was reverse transcribed into cDNA for use as the sequencing template. Only in-frame clones appear in the TCRdb table, and some are missing; sequencing was by immunoSEQ multiplex PCR. The data show 220,000 or so clones, around 62% seen once. The sequence was collected from a human donor with alopecia areata. Source: CD4+ T cells sorted from blood, taken at week 0. V gene TRBV18 combines with J gene TRBJ2-7; no clear D gene. CDR3 protein: CASSPWTLYEQYF. The CDR3 coding sequence is TGTGCCAGCTCACCTTGGACCCTCTACGAGCAGTACTTC.